This is a list of T cell receptor beta chains from one sample in a study of T cells after yellow fever vaccination. In TCRdb, the 5' RACE reads were re-called with MiXCR into one record per CDR3 protein. The table has roughly 500,000 distinct CDR3 sequences, roughly a fifth seen once. This specimen consisted of PBMCs, obtained 15 days after the yellow fever booster vaccination. These receptors originate from a young man who received the YFV17D yellow fever vaccine. The CDR3 runs from the conserved cysteine through the conserved F or W. D genes are given only for firm matches. Only part of the rows carry a size: once, few, many, or a class if the clone is expanded.

size,D,J,V,CDR3
few,TRBD2,TRBJ2-1,TRBV5-1,CASSLFSGRAGNEQFF
NA,TRBD1,TRBJ2-7,TRBV29-1,CSVGGQYEQYF
NA,NA,TRBJ2-1,TRBV5-1,CASTRANNEQFF
NA,TRBD1,TRBJ1-5,TRBV5-1,CASSEGALNQPQHF
NA,TRBD1,TRBJ2-3,TRBV13,CASSRGTARDTQYF
NA,NA,TRBJ2-7,TRBV21-1,CASSPREQTGGKGSLYEQYF
NA,NA,TRBJ2-3,TRBV20-1,CSARDRGRQGDTQYF
NA,TRBD1,TRBJ2-7,TRBV3-1,CASSTRQGIYEQYF
NA,NA,TRBJ2-5,TRBV3-1,CASSSRPRSETQYF
NA,TRBD1,TRBJ1-2,TRBV5-1,CASSEGTGGGYTF
few,TRBD1,TRBJ1-2,TRBV5-1,CASSSIPQGNGYTF
few,NA,TRBJ1-2,TRBV7-9,CASSYSGQHNF
NA,TRBD1,TRBJ2-1,TRBV19,CASSILDRDDNEQFF
few,TRBD2,TRBJ2-3,TRBV6-1,CASSPEASGGSTDTQYF
few,TRBD2,TRBJ2-1,TRBV9,CASSVGLSGKSGPYNEQFF
few,NA,TRBJ1-4,TRBV4-1,CASSRGHGGEKLFF
NA,TRBD2,TRBJ2-1,TRBV29-1,CSVARTSKGDEQFF
NA,NA,TRBJ1-2,TRBV27,CASSLSSMNYGYTF
NA,TRBD2,TRBJ2-3,TRBV5-1,CASGTSIPSTDTQYF
NA,NA,TRBJ2-7,TRBV20-1,CSARGNEQYF
few,NA,TRBJ2-2,TRBV4-3,CASSQAWGAGTGELFF
NA,NA,TRBJ2-4,TRBV6-1,CASTSADGAWGKNIQYF
few,TRBD2,TRBJ2-5,TRBV20-1,CSASSWTSQETQYF
few,TRBD2,TRBJ2-3,TRBV2,CASSEAGTRSTDTQYF
NA,TRBD2,TRBJ2-7,TRBV29-1,CSVEGTSGGYEQYF
few,NA,TRBJ2-6,TRBV18,CASSNAVGAGANVLTF
few,TRBD2,TRBJ2-1,TRBV18,CASSPLRTSGHEGLYNEQFF
many,NA,TRBJ1-6,TRBV7-2,CASSLKKLNSPLHF
few,NA,TRBJ1-5,TRBV3-1,CASSQRGGGNQPQHF
NA,TRBD2,TRBJ2-1,TRBV11-2,CASSFGVAGAYNEQFF
few,NA,TRBJ1-2,TRBV4-2,CASSQDLRGDDYGYTF